This TCR beta chain stems from a study of T-cell reconstitution after alpha-beta-depleted transplantation in children. Unique molecular identifiers were built into the TCRbeta library. TCRdb fed the PCR reads into MiXCR, producing one record per CDR3 protein. The sample includes 200,000 to 300,000 distinct CDR3 sequences, 12% of them seen just once. Looked up from germline, CDR1 is MDHEN and CDR2 is SYDVKM. V dropped 6 bases and J dropped 0 bases, with 12 bases sitting between them. This CDR3 spans 14 amino acids. This clonotype was counted many times. Material: PBMCs from the stem cell graft donor, obtained from the stem cell graft. This sequence was found in a human donor who donated a stem cell graft to a child with acute lymphoblastic leukemia. J is TRBJ2-7 and V is TRBV28, with D perhaps matching TRBD2 (7 bases). The CDR3 reads CASRGRGSSYEQYF. For the CDR3, the DNA is TGTGCCAGCAGGGGGAGGGGGAGCTCCTACGAGCAGTACTTC.